These T cell receptor beta chains were read from a single sample in a study of tumor-infiltrating lymphocytes in localized non-small cell lung cancer. Sequenced by immunoSEQ multiplex PCR; TCRdb stores in-frame clones only, minus some. The sample carries about 13,000 clones, around two thirds recorded once. What was sequenced was uninvolved lung tissue not adjacent to the tumor. The receptor source for this set is a human donor with non-small cell lung cancer. Both conserved end residues are part of each CDR3. A D gene is named only where the DNA matches it firmly. Where a row states a size, it is once, few, many or the class of an expanded clone; other rows omit it.

j_call clone_size v_call d_call cdr3_aa cdr3_nt
TRBJ1-5 . TRBV28 . CASSFRLTQPQHF TGTGCCAGCAGTTTTAGATTGACTCAGCCCCAGCATTTT
TRBJ1-2 large TRBV7-8 . CASSLDRVPRAYGYTF TGTGCCAGCAGCTTAGATCGCGTTCCCAGGGCCTATGGCTACACCTTC
TRBJ1-4 . TRBV28 . CASEGGVLTNEKLFF TGTGCCAGCGAAGGGGGGGTATTGACTAATGAAAAACTGTTTTTT
TRBJ1-6 . TRBV7-2 . CASSSSGSSSYNSPLHF TGTGCCAGCAGCTCCTCGGGATCGAGCTCCTATAATTCACCCCTCCACTTT
TRBJ1-1 . TRBV11-3 . CASSPPHRTEAFF TGTGCCAGCAGCCCCCCCCACCGCACTGAAGCTTTCTTT
TRBJ1-5 . TRBV15 . CATSRTRPYSNQPQHF TGTGCCACCAGCAGAACCCGGCCGTATAGCAATCAGCCCCAGCATTTT
TRBJ1-2 . TRBV6-1 . CASSDSGSFYGYTF TGTGCCAGCAGTGACTCGGGTTCCTTCTATGGCTACACCTTC
TRBJ2-2 . TRBV7-3 . CASSSGRNTGELFF TGTGCCAGCAGCTCCGGGAGAAACACCGGGGAGCTGTTTTTT
TRBJ1-4 . TRBV29-1 . CSVGDPDTATNEKLFF TGCAGCGTTGGAGACCCCGACACTGCAACTAATGAAAAACTGTTTTTT
TRBJ1-5 . TRBV19 . CASREDYSNQPQHF TGTGCCAGTAGGGAAGATTATAGCAATCAGCCCCAGCATTTT
TRBJ1-1 . TRBV28 . CASSWVGSAFF TGTGCCAGTTCTTGGGTGGGATCGGCTTTCTTT
TRBJ2-7 . TRBV28 TRBD1 CASSLRTGYTYEQYF TGTGCCAGCAGTCTCCGGACAGGATATACCTACGAGCAGTACTTC
TRBJ2-1 . TRBV28 . CASSVINEQFF TGTGCCAGCAGTGTGATCAATGAGCAGTTCTTC
TRBJ1-6 . TRBV2 . CASSSNRDSPLHF TGTGCCAGCAGTAGCAACAGGGATTCACCCCTCCACTTT
TRBJ2-2 large TRBV7-3 . CASSLILLGTGELFF TGTGCCAGCAGCTTAATACTCTTGGGGACCGGGGAGCTGTTTTTT
TRBJ1-5 medium-sized TRBV5-4 . CASSLAGTNQPQHF TGTGCCAGCAGCTTGGCCGGGACCAATCAGCCCCAGCATTTT
TRBJ2-3 . TRBV9 . CASSVPGADTQYF TGTGCCAGCAGCGTCCCGGGGGCAGATACGCAGTATTTT
TRBJ1-1 . TRBV29-1 TRBD1 CSVPRDRGLENTEAFF TGCAGCGTCCCCCGGGACAGGGGGTTGGAGAACACTGAAGCTTTCTTT
TRBJ1-2 . TRBV13 . CASSLFSTVNYGYTF TGTGCCAGCAGCTTATTTTCGACGGTTAACTATGGCTACACCTTC
TRBJ1-2 . TRBV18 . CASSPRGAANNYGYTF TGTGCCAGCTCACCTCGTGGGGCAGCGAATAACTATGGCTACACCTTC
TRBJ2-5 . TRBV28 TRBD2 CASSPGLAGAQTQYF TGTGCCAGCAGTCCCGGACTAGCGGGAGCTCAGACCCAGTACTTC
TRBJ1-2 . TRBV7-8 TRBD1 CASSLAGGRGNYGYTF TGTGCCAGCAGCTTAGCCGGGGGCAGGGGGAACTATGGCTACACCTTC
TRBJ2-3 . TRBV5-6 . CASSLFLSDTQYF TGTGCCAGCAGCTTGTTTCTTTCAGATACGCAGTATTTT
TRBJ2-5 few TRBV19 TRBD1 CASSMRTGSETQYF TGTGCCAGTAGTATGAGGACAGGCTCAGAGACCCAGTACTTC
TRBJ2-5 . TRBV6-5 TRBD1 CASSPTAGTEETQYF TGTGCCAGCAGCCCAACCGCCGGGACAGAAGAGACCCAGTACTTC
TRBJ2-5 once TRBV19 . CASSSKRQQETQYF TGTGCCAGTAGTAGTAAAAGACAGCAAGAGACCCAGTACTTC
TRBJ2-5 medium-sized TRBV9 TRBD1 CASSLGQGWETQYF TGTGCCAGCAGCTTGGGACAGGGGTGGGAGACCCAGTACTTC
TRBJ1-2 few TRBV7-9 . CASSLSRESGYTF TGTGCCAGCAGCTTAAGCAGGGAGAGTGGCTACACCTTC
TRBJ1-1 . TRBV30 TRBD1 CAWSGAGTGANTEAFF TGTGCCTGGAGTGGAGCCGGGACAGGGGCAAACACTGAAGCTTTCTTT
TRBJ2-7 medium-sized TRBV7-2 TRBD2 CASSLGLAGPALF TGTGCCAGCAGCTTGGGACTAGCGGGACCCGCTCTCTTC
TRBJ2-3 few TRBV28 . CASSLGGSMTQYF TGTGCCAGCAGTTTAGGAGGGAGTATGACGCAGTATTTT
TRBJ2-5 . TRBV5-6 TRBD2 CASSFTSGRGPEETQYF TGTGCCAGCAGCTTTACTAGCGGGAGGGGCCCTGAAGAGACCCAGTACTTC
TRBJ1-2 . TRBV7-9 TRBD1 CASSFWDRDDNYGYTF TGTGCCAGCAGCTTTTGGGACAGGGACGACAACTATGGCTACACCTTC
TRBJ1-2 . TRBV6-5 . CASSYGGGLRGYTF TGTGCCAGCAGTTACGGAGGGGGGCTAAGGGGCTACACCTTC
TRBJ1-1 . TRBV20-1 . CSASLRGGAFF TGCAGTGCTAGTTTAAGGGGTGGGGCTTTCTTT
TRBJ2-5 . TRBV9 TRBD2 CASSLAGGLEETQYF TGTGCCAGCAGTTTAGCGGGGGGGCTCGAAGAGACCCAGTACTTC
TRBJ2-7 . TRBV5-1 . CASSSYGASYEQYF TGCGCCAGCAGCTCATACGGGGCATCCTACGAGCAGTACTTC
TRBJ1-2 . TRBV11-2 . CASSLSGSQGLGYTF TGTGCCAGCAGCTTATCTGGTTCACAGGGATTAGGCTACACCTTC
TRBJ2-1 . TRBV25-1 . CASSRTNNEQFF TGTGCCAGCAGTCGGACCAACAATGAGCAGTTCTTC
TRBJ1-2 . TRBV30 TRBD1 CAWSLWTGYGYTF TGTGCCTGGAGCCTGTGGACAGGCTATGGCTACACCTTC
TRBJ2-3 . TRBV7-2 . CASSPVGSYTDTQYF TGTGCCAGCAGCCCTGTGGGCAGTTACACAGATACGCAGTATTTT
TRBJ2-3 . TRBV2 . CASSVFRVESTDTQYF TGTGCCAGCAGCGTCTTCAGGGTGGAGAGCACAGATACGCAGTATTTT
TRBJ1-4 once TRBV4-3 TRBD1 CASSQKHSPDRGPEKLFF TGCGCCAGCAGCCAAAAACACTCCCCGGACAGGGGGCCTGAAAAACTGTTTTTT